This T cell receptor beta chain was recorded in a study of identical twins. In germline, CDR1 is SEHNR, CDR2 FQNEAQ (reference sequence). The junction had 8 bases not matched to a gene; V was cut back by 4 bases and J by 6 bases. This CDR3 is built from 14 residues. One entry per CDR3 protein, called by TCRdb with MiXCR from the 5' RACE reads. Here the sample spans hundreds of thousands of distinct CDR3 sequences, 15% to 20% being singletons. This sample also appeared in a second study, on T cells expressing NK-cell markers.

This sequence originates from a woman aged 18-29 years in good health. This chain uses TRBV7-9 with TRBJ2-7; the match to TRBD1 covers 8 bases. The sample taken for sequencing was PBMCs. CDR3 sequence: CASSSGTGGREQYF. In DNA, the CDR3 is TGTGCCAGCAGCTCCGGGACAGGCGGACGCGAGCAGTACTTC.